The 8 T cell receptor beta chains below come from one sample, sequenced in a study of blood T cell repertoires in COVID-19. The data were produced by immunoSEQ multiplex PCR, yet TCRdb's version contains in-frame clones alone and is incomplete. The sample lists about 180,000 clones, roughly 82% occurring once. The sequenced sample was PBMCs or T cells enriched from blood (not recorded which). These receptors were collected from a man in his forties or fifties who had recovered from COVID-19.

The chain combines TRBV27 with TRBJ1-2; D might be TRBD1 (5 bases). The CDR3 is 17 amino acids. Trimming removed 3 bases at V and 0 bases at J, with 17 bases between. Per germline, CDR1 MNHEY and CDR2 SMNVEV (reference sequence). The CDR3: CASSFRPPGNSNYGYTF. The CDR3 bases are TGTGCCAGCAGTTTTAGACCCCCAGGGAATTCTAACTATGGCTACACCTTC.

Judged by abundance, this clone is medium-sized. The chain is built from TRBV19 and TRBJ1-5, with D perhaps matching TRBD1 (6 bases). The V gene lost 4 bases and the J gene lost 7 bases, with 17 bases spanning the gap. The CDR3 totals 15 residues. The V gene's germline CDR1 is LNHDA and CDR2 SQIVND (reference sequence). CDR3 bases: TGTGCCAGTAGTACCGCTGGGGGCGTTAAGCAGCCCCAGCATTTT. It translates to CASSTAGGVKQPQHF.

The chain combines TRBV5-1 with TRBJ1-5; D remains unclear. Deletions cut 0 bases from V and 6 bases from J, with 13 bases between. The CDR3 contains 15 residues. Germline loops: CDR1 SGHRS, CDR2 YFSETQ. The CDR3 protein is CASSLVGGLGQPQHF. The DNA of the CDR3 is TGCGCCAGCAGCTTGGTGGGAGGGCTGGGTCAGCCCCAGCATTTT.

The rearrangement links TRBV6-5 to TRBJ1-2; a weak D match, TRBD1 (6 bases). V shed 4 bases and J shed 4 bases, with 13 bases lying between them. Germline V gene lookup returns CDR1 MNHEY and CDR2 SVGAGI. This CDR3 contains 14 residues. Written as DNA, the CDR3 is TGTGCCAGCAGTTTGGGGGCAGGACTCTATGGCTACACCTTC. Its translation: CASSLGAGLYGYTF.

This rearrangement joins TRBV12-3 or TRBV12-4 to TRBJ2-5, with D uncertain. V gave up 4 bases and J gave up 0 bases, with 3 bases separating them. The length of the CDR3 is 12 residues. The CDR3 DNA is TGTGCCAGCAGTTCTTACCAAGAGACCCAGTACTTC. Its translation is CASSSYQETQYF.

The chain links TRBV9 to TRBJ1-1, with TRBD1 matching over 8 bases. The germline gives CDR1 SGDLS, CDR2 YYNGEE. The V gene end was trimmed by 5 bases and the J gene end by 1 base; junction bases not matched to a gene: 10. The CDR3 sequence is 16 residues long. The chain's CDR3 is CASSRQGLLENTEAFF. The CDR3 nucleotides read TGTGCCAGCAGTCGACAGGGGTTGTTGGAGAACACTGAAGCTTTCTTT. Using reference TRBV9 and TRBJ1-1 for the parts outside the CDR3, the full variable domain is DSGVTQTPKHLITATGQRVTLRCSPRSGDLSVYWYQQSLDQGLQFLIQYYNGEERAKGNILERFSAQQFPDLHSELNLSSLELGDSALYFCASSRQGLLENTEAFFGQGTRLTVV.

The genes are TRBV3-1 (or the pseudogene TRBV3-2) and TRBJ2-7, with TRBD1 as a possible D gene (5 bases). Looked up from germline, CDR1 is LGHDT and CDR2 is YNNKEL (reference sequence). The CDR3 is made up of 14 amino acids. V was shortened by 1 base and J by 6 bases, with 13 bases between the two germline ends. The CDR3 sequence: CASSQGQGLGEQYF. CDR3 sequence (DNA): TGTGCCAGCAGCCAAGGGCAGGGATTGGGCGAGCAGTACTTC.

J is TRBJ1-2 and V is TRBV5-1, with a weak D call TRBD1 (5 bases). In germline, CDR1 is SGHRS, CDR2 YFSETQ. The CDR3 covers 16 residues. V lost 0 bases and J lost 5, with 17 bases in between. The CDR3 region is CASSLASGYGNYGYTF. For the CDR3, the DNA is TGCGCCAGCAGCTTGGCCTCAGGGTATGGTAATTATGGCTACACCTTC.